Presented here are 24 T cell receptor beta chains from one specimen sequenced in a study of blood T cell repertoires in COVID-19. Repertoires were generated with immunoSEQ multiplex PCR, while TCRdb's copy carries only in-frame clones and drops some. The sample carries fewer than 200,000 clones, 70% to 80% recorded once. Sequenced sample: peripheral blood. Receptors originate from a woman aged 55-70 years with COVID-19, enrolled during active disease.

The chain employs TRBV28 and TRBJ2-7; TRBD1 is a possible D gene (6 bases). The CDR3 length is 15 residues. Trimming removed 10 bases from V and 7 bases from J, with 26 bases in between. Germline V lookup: CDR1 MDHEN, CDR2 SYDVKM. In DNA form, the CDR3 reads TGTGCCACCCATTCCACAGGGCCCCCAGATCGGGAGCAGTACGTC. Its protein product is CATHSTGPPDREQYV.

Turning to this clone: This same CDR3 is encoded by further DNA sequences in the sample. The CDR3 region has the DNA TGCAGCGTTGAAGGTGAGGGTTTCTACAATGAGCAGTTCTTC. It is translated as CSVEGEGFYNEQFF. The chain links TRBV29-1 to TRBJ2-1; possibly TRBD2 for D (5 bases). The V end was cut by 1 base, the J end by 3 bases, with 10 bases between. CDR3 length equals 14 residues. The V gene's germline CDR1 is SQVTM and CDR2 ANQGSEA.

The table lists this clone with a count of one. The genes are TRBV27 and TRBJ2-7, with 7 bases that match TRBD1. Losses at the gene ends were 6 bases for V and 0 bases for J; bases not matched to a gene: 5. Germline loops: CDR1 MNHEY, CDR2 SMNVEV (reference sequence). The CDR3 has 14 residues. The CDR3 DNA reads TGTGCCAGCAGCAAACAGGGGTACTCCTACGAGCAGTACTTC. It specifies CASSKQGYSYEQYF.

The chain recombines TRBV7-2 with TRBJ1-3; 8 positions match TRBD1. Trimming removed 5 bases from V and 3 bases from J; junction bases left unmatched: 15. There are 18 residues in the CDR3. Germline lookup yields CDR1 SGHTA and CDR2 FQGNSA. CDR3 region: CASSPDHHRGNFGNTIYF. The CDR3 region has the DNA TGTGCCAGCAGCCCAGACCACCACAGGGGGAATTTTGGAAACACCATATATTTT.

The chain couples TRBV6-5 to TRBJ1-5; unclear D gene. The CDR3 covers 14 residues. Germline V gives CDR1 MNHEY, CDR2 SVGAGI. Trimming took off 5 bases at V and 1 base at J, with 9 bases between the two ends. The CDR3 nucleotides read TGTGCCAGCAGTCTAAGGAGGAGCAATCAGCCCCAGCATTTT. Translated: CASSLRRSNQPQHF.

The genes are TRBV9 and TRBJ2-3; TRBD1 is a possible D gene (6 bases). Trimming removed 5 bases from V and 5 bases from J, with 15 bases in between. Germline CDR1 is SGDLS and CDR2 is YYNGEE. The CDR3 runs to 14 residues. The CDR3 DNA is TGTGCCAGCAGGAGGGGGAGAGTCGAAGATACGCAGTATTTT. It encodes CASRRGRVEDTQYF.

In DNA, the CDR3 is TGTGCCAGCAGTTTACGACAGGGGCGCGGTTTCGGGGAGCTGTTTTTT. Its protein is CASSLRQGRGFGELFF. The chain combines TRBV28 with TRBJ2-2; 8 positions agree with TRBD1. CDR3 length: 16 residues. Unmatched junction bases numbered 9, after V lost 2 bases and J lost 7 bases. Germline V gene data show CDR1 as MDHEN and CDR2 as SYDVKM.

The chain carries TRBV5-4 and TRBJ2-1, with 7 positions matching TRBD2. This CDR3 is 15 amino acids long. Germline assignment: CDR1 SGHNT and CDR2 YYREEE (reference sequence). V was pared by 4 bases and J by 3 bases, with 7 bases of the junction left unmatched. The CDR3 region is CASSKRLADYNEQFF. The CDR3 DNA is TGTGCCAGCAGCAAACGACTAGCTGACTACAATGAGCAGTTCTTC.

CDR3 sequence: CASSLYGADEFF. Here the CDR3 DNA reads TGTGCCAGCAGCTTGTATGGGGCGGATGAGTTCTTC. The chain recombines TRBV5-6 with TRBJ2-1; possibly TRBD1 for D (5 bases). CDR1 is SGHDT, CDR2 YYEEEE, per germline. V lost 1 base to trimming and J lost 14 bases, with 13 bases between them. The CDR3 contains 12 residues.

The V and J genes are TRBV9 and TRBJ1-1, with D possibly matching TRBD1 (5 bases). The CDR3 consists of 15 residues. V lost 0 bases and J 5 bases, leaving 14 bases between the germline ends. CDR1 is SGDLS, CDR2 YYNGEE, per germline. The CDR3 region has the DNA TGTGCCAGCAGCGTAGGGGGCAGGGTAGGTACTGAAGCTTTCTTT. Its translation is CASSVGGRVGTEAFF.

This rearrangement joins TRBV28 to TRBJ1-4; 8 positions agree with TRBD1. The V gene end was trimmed by 2 bases and the J gene end by 6 bases; junction bases not matched to a gene: 11. The CDR3 is 17 amino acids. CDR1 MDHEN and CDR2 SYDVKM come from the germline V gene. DNA for the CDR3: TGTGCCAGCAGTTTACGCAGGGGGCCCCCCGGCCATGAAAAACTGTTTTTT. Protein: CASSLRRGPPGHEKLFF.

The CDR3 DNA is TGTGCCAGCAGCTTCGGCGGAACAAACTACGAGCAGTACTTC. Protein sequence: CASSFGGTNYEQYF. The V gene is TRBV7-9, the J gene TRBJ2-7; D uncertain. V lost 3 bases and J lost 3, with 12 bases in between. Germline V gene sequence: CDR1 SEHNR, CDR2 FQNEAQ (reference sequence). The CDR3 is 14 residues long.

The V gene is TRBV11-2, the J gene TRBJ2-2, with 15 bases aligning to TRBD2. V was pared by 5 bases and J by 4 bases, with 2 bases of the junction left unmatched. This CDR3 contains 16 residues. Germline CDR1 reads SGHAT; CDR2 reads FQNNGV. CDR3 nucleotides: TGTGCCAGCAGCAGGACTAGCGGGAGGGCCACCGGGGAGCTGTTTTTT. Encoded protein: CASSRTSGRATGELFF.

The chain links TRBV6-5 to TRBJ2-2; weak D call: TRBD1 (5 bases). Per the germline V gene, CDR1 is MNHEY and CDR2 is SVGAGI. The CDR3 contains 15 residues. V was shortened by 0 bases and J by 7 bases, with 12 bases between the two germline ends. Written as DNA, the CDR3 is TGTGCCAGCAGTTACTCCGAGACAGTAATCGGGGAGCTGTTTTTT. Amino acid sequence: CASSYSETVIGELFF.

The gene calls are TRBV9 and TRBJ2-1, with 7 bases lining up with TRBD1. With V trimmed by 2 bases and J by 4 bases, 9 bases remained unmatched. CDR3 length: 16 amino acids. CDR1 and CDR2 from the germline V gene are SGDLS and YYNGEE. The CDR3 loop reads CASSVGHRDRYNEQFF. In DNA, the CDR3 is TGTGCCAGCAGCGTGGGACACCGGGACAGATACAATGAGCAGTTCTTC.

The chain employs TRBV9 and TRBJ2-1, with D possibly matching TRBD1 (6 bases). Trimming cost V 3 bases and J 15 bases, with 19 bases left between them. The germline V gene encodes CDR1 SGDLS and CDR2 YYNGEE. The CDR3 spans 13 residues. The DNA of the CDR3 is TGTGCCAGCAGCGCCGACGCCCGACAGGAACGGTTCTTC. It translates to CASSADARQERFF.

This clone was picked up one time. The rearrangement links TRBV6-5 to TRBJ2-1, with 7 nucleotides matching TRBD2. V gave up 2 bases and J gave up 2 bases; unmatched junction bases: 3. This CDR3 is built from 15 residues. CDR1 and CDR2 from the germline V gene are MNHEY and SVGAGI. CDR3 coding DNA: TGTGCCAGCAGTTACAGCCTAGCGGCCTACAATGAGCAGTTCTTC. This gives the protein CASSYSLAAYNEQFF.

This clone was detected only once. The chain links TRBV12-3 or TRBV12-4 to TRBJ2-5, with D tentatively TRBD2 (5 bases). This CDR3 is 13 amino acids long. V lost 8 bases to trimming and J lost 3 bases, with 13 bases between them. The CDR3 nucleotides are TGTGCCAGCTCCCGCGGGCAGAAAGAGACCCAGTACTTC. It is translated as CASSRGQKETQYF.

This CDR3 reads CSASAGGRADTQYF. For the CDR3, the DNA is TGCAGTGCTAGTGCCGGGGGGCGGGCAGATACGCAGTATTTT. V and J are TRBV20-1 and TRBJ2-3, with D possibly being TRBD2 (7 bases). From germline, CDR1 is DFQATT and CDR2 SNEGSKA (reference sequence). V was cut by 3 bases and J by 4 bases, with 14 bases left in between. CDR3 size: 14 residues.

This clone was counted a few times. The chain couples TRBV6-5 to TRBJ1-3; tentatively, D is TRBD1 (6 bases). Trimming took 7 bases from V and 5 from J, leaving 15 bases between them. Germline CDR1 reads MNHEY; CDR2 reads SVGAGI. The CDR3 spans 14 residues. CDR3 protein: CASNPQGSRNTIYF. CDR3 sequence (DNA): TGTGCCAGCAACCCACAGGGTTCTAGAAACACCATATATTTT.

The chain recombines TRBV3-1 (or the pseudogene TRBV3-2) with TRBJ2-3; D is uncertain. Germline V gene lookup returns CDR1 LGHDT and CDR2 YNNKEL (reference sequence). This CDR3 spans 13 amino acids. Trimming removed 4 bases at V and 3 bases at J, with 8 bases between. The CDR3 DNA reads TGTGCCAGCAGCCTGACACGTACAGATACGCAGTATTTT. Its protein is CASSLTRTDTQYF.

The chain uses TRBV18 and TRBJ2-7; the match to TRBD1 covers 7 bases. The CDR3 length is 15 residues. The germline V gene has CDR1 KGHSH and CDR2 LQKENI. Unmatched junction bases numbered 12, after V lost 6 bases and J lost 4 bases. The CDR3 region has the DNA TGTGCCAGCTCTCTTACAGGGGACCCGTCATACGAGCAGTACTTC. Amino acids: CASSLTGDPSYEQYF. Full variable domain (outside the CDR3, taken from reference TRBV18 and TRBJ2-7): NAGVMQNPRHLVRRRGQEARLRCSPMKGHSHVYWYRQLPEEGLKFMVYLQKENIIDESGMPKERFSAEFPKEGPSILRIQQVVRGDSAAYFCASSLTGDPSYEQYFGPGTRLTVT.

This clone has just one count. V gene TRBV2 combines with J gene TRBJ2-5, with TRBD1 identical over 10 bases. The J segment lost 5 bases and the V segment lost 6 bases, leaving 6 bases of the junction unmatched. CDR3 length: 14 amino acids. Germline assignment: CDR1 SNHLY and CDR2 FYNNEI. The CDR3 nucleotides read TGTGCCAGCAGGAGGACAGGGGGGGAGGAGACCCAGTACTTC. Amino acid sequence: CASRRTGGEETQYF.

The sample holds a few counts of this clone. The chain is built from TRBV27 and TRBJ2-6; D remains unclear. V lost 6 bases and J 0 bases, leaving 15 bases between the germline ends. Germline assignment: CDR1 MNHEY and CDR2 SMNVEV (reference sequence). CDR3 size: 17 residues. CDR3 sequence: CASSFIRISSGANVLTF. CDR3 sequence (DNA): TGTGCCAGCAGCTTTATTCGTATTTCCTCTGGGGCCAACGTCCTGACTTTC.